What follows are 18 T cell receptor beta chains derived from one specimen sequenced in a study of control samples from healthy donors and cancer patients. Some clones are missing from TCRdb's copy, which holds only in-frame ones; the method was immunoSEQ multiplex PCR. The data hold 390,000 or so clones, with 90% observed a single time. The specimen was PBMCs. The receptors were gathered from a man in his forties or fifties with head and neck cancer.

This chain links TRBV9 with TRBJ1-2; 7 nucleotides align to TRBD1. V lost 4 bases, J lost 0 bases, and 6 bases stayed unmatched. The CDR3 runs 15 residues. From germline, CDR1 is SGDLS and CDR2 YYNGEE. In nucleotides, the CDR3 is TGTGCCAGCAGCCCACGACAGGGCTCTAACTATGGCTACACCTTC. It specifies CASSPRQGSNYGYTF.

The rearrangement uses TRBV30 and TRBJ1-5; no reliable D call. Trimming took 0 bases from V and 7 from J, leaving 10 bases between them. Germline V gives CDR1 GTSNPN, CDR2 SVGIG (reference sequence). The length of the CDR3 is 13 residues. CDR3 nucleotides: TGTGCCTGGAGTGTACGAGGGAACCAGCCCCAGCATTTT. Translation gives CAWSVRGNQPQHF.

The chain joins TRBV18 to TRBJ2-2; TRBD1 might be the D (5 bases). The V end lost 3 bases, the J end lost 1 base, and 6 bases lay between the germline ends. The germline gives CDR1 KGHSH, CDR2 LQKENI. This CDR3 has 14 residues. CDR3 sequence reads: CASSPRENTGELFF. CDR3 in DNA: TGTGCCAGCTCACCCAGGGAGAACACCGGGGAGCTGTTTTTT.

The genes are TRBV19 and TRBJ2-3, with D uncertain. Per germline, CDR1 LNHDA and CDR2 SQIVND (reference sequence). This CDR3 is 14 amino acids long. The V gene lost 5 bases and the J gene lost 1 base, with 10 bases spanning the gap. The CDR3 sequence is CASSQSSGTDTQYF. The CDR3 DNA is TGTGCCAGTAGTCAAAGCAGTGGCACAGATACGCAGTATTTT.

The gene calls are TRBV28 and TRBJ1-2; D perhaps matches TRBD1 (5 bases). Germline-derived CDR1 and CDR2 are MDHEN and SYDVKM. The CDR3 runs to 16 residues. The V gene lost 6 bases and the J gene lost 0 bases, with 17 bases spanning the gap. CDR3 protein: CASSYKTALTNYGYTF. The CDR3 region has the DNA TGTGCCAGCAGCTACAAGACAGCTCTTACTAACTATGGCTACACCTTC.

This clone was observed once. Other nucleotide sequences from this sample produce the same CDR3. The gene calls are TRBV6-6 and TRBJ2-7; D is unresolved. Trimming removed 5 bases at V and 1 base at J, with 3 bases between. Looked up from germline, CDR1 is MNHNY and CDR2 is SVGAGI (reference sequence). The CDR3 extends over 11 amino acids. The chain's CDR3 is CASSPSYEQYF. CDR3 DNA sequence: TGTGCCAGCAGTCCTTCCTACGAGCAGTACTTC.

There are a few counts of this clone. The chain combines TRBV10-3 with TRBJ2-7, with D unresolved. Trimming took 3 bases from V and 6 from J, leaving 6 bases between them. Per the germline V gene, CDR1 is ENHRY and CDR2 is SYGVKD. This CDR3 region has 11 residues. The CDR3 loop is CAISDLSEQYF. In DNA form, the CDR3 reads TGTGCCATCAGTGACTTGTCCGAGCAGTACTTC.

This clone has just a few counts. This chain uses TRBV27 with TRBJ2-1, with D perhaps matching TRBD1 or TRBD2 (5 bases each). CDR1 and CDR2 (germline): MNHEY, SMNVEV (reference sequence). The ends were cut back, 7 bases at V and 0 bases at J, with 13 bases in the middle. This CDR3 has 15 amino acids. The CDR3, as DNA: TGTGCCAGCACAACCATGGGACCCTCCTACAATGAGCAGTTCTTC. Encoded protein: CASTTMGPSYNEQFF.

This clone was recorded many times. The genes are TRBV6-5 and TRBJ1-1; the match to TRBD1 covers 7 bases. The CDR3 spans 15 residues. V shed 0 bases and J 5 bases; nucleotides not matched to a gene: 6. Germline CDR1 MNHEY, CDR2 SVGAGI. CDR3: CASSYSRGAKTEAFF. For the CDR3, the DNA is TGTGCCAGCAGTTACTCCAGGGGGGCGAAAACTGAAGCTTTCTTT.

Here the CDR3 reads CATSEGSGRGTDTQYF. The CDR3 DNA follows: TGTGCCACCAGTGAGGGTAGCGGGAGGGGCACAGATACGCAGTATTTT. The V call is TRBV24-1, the J call TRBJ2-3, with 11 positions matching TRBD2. This CDR3 is 16 amino acids long. Germline assignment: CDR1 KGHDR and CDR2 SFDVKD. J gave up 1 base and V 4 bases, and 3 bases lay outside the gene matches.

This chain joins TRBV27 and TRBJ1-4; possible D gene TRBD1, 5 bases. The germline V and J ends were trimmed by 8 bases and 3 bases, with 13 bases remaining between them. CDR1 and CDR2 (germline): MNHEY, SMNVEV (reference sequence). The CDR3 loop spans 14 amino acids. Here the CDR3 reads CASGLGTANEKLFF. In DNA, the CDR3 is TGTGCCAGCGGCTTGGGGACGGCTAATGAAAAACTGTTTTTT.

This clone is a singleton in its sample. J is TRBJ2-3 and V is TRBV5-1; 10 nucleotides match TRBD1. Germline trimming cut 4 bases from V and 5 bases from J; bases unmatched to any gene: 7. There are 15 residues in the CDR3. Germline loops: CDR1 SGHRS, CDR2 YFSETQ. For the CDR3, the DNA is TGCGCCAGCAGCGGGGGACAGGGGCGTATAGATACGCAGTATTTT. Its protein is CASSGGQGRIDTQYF.

This chain connects TRBV7-6 to TRBJ1-2; maybe TRBD1 (6 bases). The germline V gene has CDR1 SGHVS and CDR2 FNYEAQ. The CDR3 runs 14 residues. Trimming shortened V by 1 base and J by 6 bases, and 12 bases separated the two germline ends. In DNA form, the CDR3 reads TGTGCCAGCAGCTTAGGGGGGGCGTCTGATGGCTACACCTTC. It codes for CASSLGGASDGYTF.

CDR3 DNA sequence: TGTGCCAGCAGCGTAGGAGAGCGACCGGGACTCTACGAGCAGTACTTC. It yields the protein CASSVGERPGLYEQYF. This chain joins TRBV9 and TRBJ2-7; D may be TRBD2 (6 bases). The V gene's germline CDR1 is SGDLS and CDR2 YYNGEE. V lost 0 bases to trimming and J lost 3 bases, with 16 bases between them. CDR3 length equals 16 residues.

The chain links TRBV28 to TRBJ2-2, with D possibly being TRBD2 (5 bases). Germline V gives CDR1 MDHEN, CDR2 SYDVKM. The V end was cut by 7 bases, the J end by 9 bases, with 9 bases between. This CDR3 has 11 residues. DNA for the CDR3: TGTGCCAGCACCTCCGGGAGGGAGCTGTTTTTT. This encodes CASTSGRELFF.

This clone was counted a single time. This sequence joins TRBV19 and TRBJ1-3; no reliable D call. Germline V gene data show CDR1 as LNHDA and CDR2 as SQIVND (reference sequence). Trimming left V 9 bases short and J 0 bases short, with 12 bases between. The CDR3 has 14 residues. The CDR3 sequence: CASRKGYSGNTIYF. The CDR3 coding sequence is TGTGCCAGCCGAAAGGGTTACTCTGGAAACACCATATATTTT.

The V call is TRBV14, the J call TRBJ1-1; no clear D gene. V was shortened by 4 bases and J by 1 base, with 7 bases between the two germline ends. The CDR3 is 13 amino acids. Germline CDR1 is SGHDN and CDR2 is FVKESK. CDR3 region: CASSRHPNTEAFF. The CDR3 DNA follows: TGTGCCAGCAGCCGACACCCGAACACTGAAGCTTTCTTT.

The V call is TRBV19, the J call TRBJ2-2; no clear D gene. This CDR3 is built from 15 residues. V lost 7 bases and J 0 bases, leaving 12 bases between the germline ends. Germline V gives CDR1 LNHDA, CDR2 SQIVND (reference sequence). In DNA form, the CDR3 reads TGTGCCAGTACGGGCAGGACCTCGAACACCGGGGAGCTGTTTTTT. This translates into CASTGRTSNTGELFF.